This TCR beta chain came from a study of cytomegalovirus exposure and HLA in healthy donors. PCR primers comprised 60 Vbeta and 13 Jbeta primers. Method: immunoSEQ multiplex PCR; TCRdb's copy keeps in-frame clones and lacks some. Among 220,000 or so clones listed, about 70% were seen once. J lost 10 bases, V lost 5 bases, and 8 bases had no gene match. CDR3 size: 12 residues. Germline-derived CDR1 and CDR2 are GTSNPN and SVGIG (reference sequence). Specimen: PBMCs. The rearrangement links TRBV30 to TRBJ1-1; 9 bases are a match to TRBD1. The clonotype originates from a young woman in good health and CMV-seronegative. This chain's CDR3 is CAWGQGSVSAFF. CDR3 nucleotides: TGTGCCTGGGGACAGGGGTCAGTATCAGCTTTCTTT.